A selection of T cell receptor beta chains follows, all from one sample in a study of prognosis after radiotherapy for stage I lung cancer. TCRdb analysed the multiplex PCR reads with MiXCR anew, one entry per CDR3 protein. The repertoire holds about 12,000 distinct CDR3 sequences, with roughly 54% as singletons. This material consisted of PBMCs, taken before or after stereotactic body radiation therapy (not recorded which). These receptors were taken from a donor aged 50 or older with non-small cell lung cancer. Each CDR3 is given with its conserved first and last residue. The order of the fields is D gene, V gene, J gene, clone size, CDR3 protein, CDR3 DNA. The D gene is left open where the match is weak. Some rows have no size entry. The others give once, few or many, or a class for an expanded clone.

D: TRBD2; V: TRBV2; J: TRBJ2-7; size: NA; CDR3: CSTARVGLAASYEQYF; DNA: TGTTCCACCGCTCGTGTTGGACTAGCGGCCTCCTACGAGCAGTACTTC
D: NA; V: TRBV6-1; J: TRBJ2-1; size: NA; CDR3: CASSLGGVGLAEQFF; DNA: TGTGCCAGCAGCTTAGGAGGGGTCGGTCTGGCTGAGCAGTTCTTC
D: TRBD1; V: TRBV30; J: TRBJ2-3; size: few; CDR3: CARPGTGVGSDTQYF; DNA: TGTGCCCGTCCCGGGACAGGGGTGGGGTCAGATACGCAGTATTTT
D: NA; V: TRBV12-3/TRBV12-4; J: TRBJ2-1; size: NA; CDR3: CASSFLEGPRSSEQFF; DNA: TGTGCCAGCAGTTTTCTGGAGGGACCCCGAAGTAGTGAGCAGTTCTTC
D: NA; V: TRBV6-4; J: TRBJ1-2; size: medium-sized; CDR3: CASSNPEGGRGYGYTF; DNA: TGTGCCAGCAGTAACCCTGAGGGGGGCCGGGGATATGGCTACACCTTC
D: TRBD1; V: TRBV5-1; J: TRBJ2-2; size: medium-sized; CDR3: CASSPPGRGSTGELFF; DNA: TGCGCCAGCAGCCCGCCGGGCAGGGGGAGCACCGGGGAGCTGTTTTTT
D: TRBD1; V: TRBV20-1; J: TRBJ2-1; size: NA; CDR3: CSARDPGQGAYNEQFF; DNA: TGCAGTGCTAGAGATCCTGGACAGGGGGCTTACAATGAGCAGTTCTTC
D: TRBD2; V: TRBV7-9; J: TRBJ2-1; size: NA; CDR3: CAISGLAGVSAESQFF; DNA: TGTGCCATCTCGGGACTAGCGGGAGTTTCCGCGGAGTCCCAGTTCTTC
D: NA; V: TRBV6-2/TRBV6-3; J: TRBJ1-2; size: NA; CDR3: CASSYDGKGGWGYTF; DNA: TGTGCCAGCAGTTACGACGGAAAGGGAGGGTGGGGCTACACCTTC
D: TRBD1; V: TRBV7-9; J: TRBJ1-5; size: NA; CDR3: CASSLGQERPQHF; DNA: TGTGCCAGCAGCTTGGGACAGGAAAGGCCCCAGCATTTT
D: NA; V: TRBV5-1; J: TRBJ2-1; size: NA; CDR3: CASSAVGRDEQFF; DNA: TGCGCCAGCAGCGCCGTGGGTCGGGATGAGCAGTTCTTC
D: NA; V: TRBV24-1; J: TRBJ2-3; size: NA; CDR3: CATSDWTVTDTQYF; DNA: TGTGCCACCAGTGATTGGACCGTAACAGATACGCAGTATTTT
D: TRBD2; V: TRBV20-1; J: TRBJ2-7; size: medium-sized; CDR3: CSGREGSYEQYF; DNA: TGCAGTGGGCGGGAGGGGTCCTACGAGCAGTACTTC
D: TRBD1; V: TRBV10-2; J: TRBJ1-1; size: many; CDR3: CASKVAGTANTEAFF; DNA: TGCGCCAGCAAAGTAGCCGGGACAGCAAACACTGAAGCTTTCTTT
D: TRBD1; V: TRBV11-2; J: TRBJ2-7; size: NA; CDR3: CASSRTGQAREQYF; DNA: TGTGCCAGCAGCCGAACTGGACAGGCACGGGAGCAGTACTTC
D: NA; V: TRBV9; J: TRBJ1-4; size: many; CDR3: CASSVGPGEGEKLFF; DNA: TGTGCCAGCAGCGTAGGTCCGGGGGAGGGCGAAAAACTGTTTTTT
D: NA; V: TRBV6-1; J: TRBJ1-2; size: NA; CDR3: CASRWVPGKRGYTF; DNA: TGTGCCAGCAGGTGGGTTCCCGGAAAGAGGGGCTACACCTTC
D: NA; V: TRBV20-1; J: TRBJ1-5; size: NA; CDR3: CSAAVEAVDSNQPQHF; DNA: TGCAGTGCTGCCGTGGAGGCAGTGGATAGCAATCAGCCCCAGCATTTT
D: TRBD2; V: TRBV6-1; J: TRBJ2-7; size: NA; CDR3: CASSEETSGLSRGYF; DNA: TGTGCCAGCAGTGAAGAGACTAGCGGTCTCTCAAGGGGGTACTTC
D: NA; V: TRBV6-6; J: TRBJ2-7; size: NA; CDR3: CASSYSGAREQYF; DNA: TGTGCCAGCAGTTACTCGGGGGCAAGAGAGCAGTACTTC
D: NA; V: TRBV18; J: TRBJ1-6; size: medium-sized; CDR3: CASSPPNGDNSPLHF; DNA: TGTGCCAGCTCACCACCAAATGGGGATAATTCACCCCTCCACTTT
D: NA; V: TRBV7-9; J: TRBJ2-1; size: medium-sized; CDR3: CASSFSLGGRSHEQFF; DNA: TGTGCCAGCAGCTTCTCCTTGGGGGGAAGGAGTCATGAGCAGTTCTTC
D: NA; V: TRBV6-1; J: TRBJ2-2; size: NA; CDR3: CASSGRKSNTGELFF; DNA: TGTGCCAGCAGTGGGCGGAAGTCGAACACCGGGGAGCTGTTTTTT
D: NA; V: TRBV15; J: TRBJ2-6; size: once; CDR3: CSTSVDRPGANFLTF; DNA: TGTTCCACCAGCGTCGACAGGCCTGGGGCCAACTTCCTGACTTTC
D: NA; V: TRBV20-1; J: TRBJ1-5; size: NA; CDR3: CSARVDPNQPQHF; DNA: TGCAGTGCTAGAGTGGACCCAAATCAGCCCCAGCATTTT
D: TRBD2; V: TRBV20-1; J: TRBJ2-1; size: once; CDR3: CSARSSGSAPLYNEQFF; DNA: TGCAGTGCTAGATCTAGCGGGAGCGCTCCGCTCTACAATGAGCAGTTCTTC
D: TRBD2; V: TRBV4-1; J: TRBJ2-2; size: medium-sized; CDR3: CASSFRLAAWGTGELFF; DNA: TGCGCCAGCAGCTTCCGACTAGCGGCTTGGGGTACCGGGGAGCTGTTTTTT
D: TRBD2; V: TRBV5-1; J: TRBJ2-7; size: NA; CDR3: CASSLPWTSGRGYEQYF; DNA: TGCGCCAGCAGCTTGCCGTGGACTAGCGGGAGGGGCTACGAGCAGTACTTC
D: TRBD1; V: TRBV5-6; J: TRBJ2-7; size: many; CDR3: CASSLDMTGLAYEQYF; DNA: TGTGCCAGCAGCTTGGATATGACAGGGCTAGCCTACGAGCAGTACTTC
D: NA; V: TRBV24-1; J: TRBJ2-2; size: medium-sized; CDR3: CATRSEEGGTGELFF; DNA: TGTGCCACCAGGTCAGAGGAGGGAGGCACCGGGGAGCTGTTTTTT
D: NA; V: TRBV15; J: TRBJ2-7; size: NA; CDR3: CATSSVTGLYEQYF; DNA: TGTGCCACCAGTTCCGTGACAGGCCTCTACGAGCAGTACTTC
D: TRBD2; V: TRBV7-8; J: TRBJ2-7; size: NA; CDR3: CASSLVRTSEGYEQYF; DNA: TGTGCCAGCAGCCTTGTCCGGACTAGCGAAGGATACGAGCAGTACTTC
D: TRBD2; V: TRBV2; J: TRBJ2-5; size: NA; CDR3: CASSAAGGLETQYF; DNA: TGTGCCAGCAGTGCGGCGGGAGGATTAGAGACCCAGTACTTC